This entry lists 18 T cell receptor beta chains sequenced from one sample in a study of OX40 agonist ivuxolimab in advanced cancers. Measured with immunoSEQ multiplex PCR; TCRdb has only the in-frame clones, and not every one. The table lists around 67,000 clones, around 90% of them singletons. The sequencing here drew on CD4+ or CD8+ T cells sorted from blood, taken in a trial of the OX40 agonist ivuxolimab. The source of these receptors is an adult with an advanced solid tumor such as melanoma, head and neck, liver or kidney cancer.

The CDR3 loop is CASSTSGGLEKLFF. CDR3 in DNA: TGTGCCAGCTCCACCAGCGGGGGCCTGGAAAAACTGTTTTTT. The chain couples TRBV18 to TRBJ1-4; the D gene is possibly TRBD1 (6 bases). Trimming pared 6 bases from V and 8 bases from J, leaving 16 bases between. In germline, CDR1 is KGHSH, CDR2 LQKENI. The CDR3 spans 14 residues.

CDR3 bases: TGTGCCAGCAGCTTAGGGCGGCAGGGGGTATCTGGAAACACCATATATTTT. Translation: CASSLGRQGVSGNTIYF. The chain joins TRBV7-6 to TRBJ1-3; 7 nucleotides line up with TRBD1. V gave up 1 base and J gave up 1 base; unmatched junction bases: 7. Germline CDR1 SGHVS, CDR2 FNYEAQ. The CDR3 spans 17 residues.

This rearrangement joins TRBV2 to TRBJ2-7; D remains ambiguous. The germline CDR1 and CDR2 sequences are SNHLY and FYNNEI. V lost 8 bases and J lost 2, with 7 bases in between. The CDR3 totals 11 residues. Here the CDR3 DNA reads TGTGCCAGCTGTGGGGCCTACGAGCAGTACTTC. Residues: CASCGAYEQYF.

This clone was counted a single time. The chain is built from TRBV12-1 and TRBJ1-3; TRBD1, the table's D call, lacks a check against the DNA. TRBV12-1 is a pseudogene segment. The CDR3 runs 14 residues. The CDR3 protein is CASSEQDSGNTIYF. The CDR3, as DNA: TGTGCCAGCAGCGAGCAGGATTCGGGAAACACCATATATTTT.

The V and J genes are TRBV30 and TRBJ1-2; 11 bases align to TRBD1. CDR1 and CDR2 from the germline V gene are GTSNPN and SVGIG (reference sequence). Trimming cost V 0 bases and J 5 bases; bases outside gene matches: 8. The CDR3 has 16 amino acids. CDR3 nucleotide sequence: TGTGCCTGGAGTGTACTAAGGACAGGGGGCTCATATGGCTACACCTTC. Translation gives CAWSVLRTGGSYGYTF.

This chain uses TRBV11-2 with TRBJ1-2; D ambiguous. The CDR3 contains 15 residues. Trimming removed 1 base at V and 1 base at J, with 10 bases between. Germline V lookup: CDR1 SGHAT, CDR2 FQNNGV. This CDR3 is CASSLGKAVNYGYTF. Written as DNA, the CDR3 is TGTGCCAGCAGCTTAGGCAAGGCGGTTAACTATGGCTACACCTTC.

The CDR3 nucleotides read TGTGCCAGCAGTTTATCCGGGACAGGGGGGTTGGAGACCCAGTACTTC. Its translation: CASSLSGTGGLETQYF. The chain uses TRBV27 and TRBJ2-5; 11 nucleotides align to TRBD1. J lost 5 bases, V lost 0 bases, and 5 bases had no gene match. The CDR3 consists of 16 residues. Germline loops: CDR1 MNHEY, CDR2 SMNVEV (reference sequence).

V is TRBV25-1 and J is TRBJ2-2; 15 bases fit TRBD2. The germline V gene encodes CDR1 MGHDK and CDR2 SYGVNS. CDR3 length: 17 amino acids. After removal of 5 bases from V and 6 bases from J, the junction contained 7 bases not matched to a gene. The CDR3 sequence is CASSPTWTSGRAGELFF. Here the CDR3 DNA reads TGTGCCAGCAGTCCAACCTGGACTAGCGGGAGGGCCGGGGAGCTGTTTTTT.

V gene TRBV11-2 combines with J gene TRBJ1-2; the D gene is possibly TRBD1 (5 bases). The germline V gene encodes CDR1 SGHAT and CDR2 FQNNGV. V was trimmed by 5 bases and J by 4 bases, leaving 17 bases between them. This CDR3 spans 15 amino acids. CDR3 region: CASSASGGTPYGYTF. CDR3 DNA: TGTGCCAGCAGCGCCAGCGGGGGGACGCCCTATGGCTACACCTTC.

This chain connects TRBV7-9 to TRBJ1-4, with 9 nucleotides matching TRBD1. Germline values: CDR1 SEHNR, CDR2 FQNEAQ (reference sequence). This CDR3 is built from 15 residues. Germline trimming cut 3 bases from V and 5 bases from J; bases unmatched to any gene: 4. This CDR3 reads CASSFTTGGNEKLFF. DNA of the CDR3: TGTGCCAGCAGCTTTACCACAGGGGGCAATGAAAAACTGTTTTTT.

The count of this clone is one. The chain recombines TRBV30 with TRBJ1-5; a possible D gene is TRBD1 (5 bases). Germline V lookup: CDR1 GTSNPN, CDR2 SVGIG (reference sequence). The CDR3 consists of 16 residues. V lost 2 bases to trimming and J lost 0 bases, with 14 bases between them. The CDR3 sequence is CAWSRGGVYSNQPQHF. The CDR3 coding sequence is TGTGCCTGGAGTCGGGGGGGAGTTTATAGCAATCAGCCCCAGCATTTT.

The rearrangement uses TRBV6-5 and TRBJ1-1; 12 bases are a match to TRBD1. Per germline, CDR1 MNHEY and CDR2 SVGAGI. The CDR3 has 15 amino acids. V shed 6 bases and J 11 bases; nucleotides not matched to a gene: 13. CDR3 in DNA: TGTGCCAGCAGCCTACCCGGGACAGGGGGCGCAAGGGCTTTCTTT. As protein: CASSLPGTGGARAFF.

The chain joins TRBV11-2 to TRBJ1-1, with D uncertain. V dropped 0 bases and J dropped 3 bases, with 8 bases sitting between them. Per the germline V gene, CDR1 is SGHAT and CDR2 is FQNNGV. The CDR3 sequence is 14 residues long. The DNA for the CDR3 is TGTGCCAGCAGCTTAGAACGGGCGTACACTGAAGCTTTCTTT. Translating gives CASSLERAYTEAFF.

This clone was picked up one time. The chain has TRBV7-2 and TRBJ2-3; 8 bases agree with TRBD1. J gave up 2 bases and V 0 bases, and 7 bases lay outside the gene matches. The CDR3 consists of 17 residues. Germline V gene sequence: CDR1 SGHTA, CDR2 FQGNSA. The DNA of the CDR3 is TGTGCCAGCAGCTTAGCCCCGACAGGGGCCCACACAGATACGCAGTATTTT. Its translation: CASSLAPTGAHTDTQYF.

The chain combines TRBV11-3 with TRBJ2-1; 14 nucleotides match TRBD2. The V segment lost 5 bases and the J segment 5 bases; nucleotides outside the gene matches: 2. The CDR3 covers 15 residues. Germline V gene data show CDR1 as SGHNT and CDR2 as YENEEA. The CDR3 region is CASSTGLAGDNEQFF. In nucleotides, the CDR3 is TGTGCCAGCAGCACGGGACTAGCGGGGGACAATGAGCAGTTCTTC. The complete variable domain, with remaining parts taken from reference TRBV11-3 and TRBJ2-1, reads EAGVVQSPRYKIIEKKQPVAFWCNPISGHNTLYWYLQNLGQGPELLIRYENEEAVDDSQLPKDRFSAERLKGVDSTLKIQPAELGDSAVYLCASSTGLAGDNEQFFGPGTRLTVL.

The chain links TRBV5-1 to TRBJ2-6; a possible D gene is TRBD1 (6 bases). There are 16 residues in the CDR3. From germline, CDR1 is SGHRS and CDR2 YFSETQ. Trimming took off 2 bases at V and 0 bases at J, with 9 bases between the two ends. Written as DNA, the CDR3 is TGCGCCAGCAGCTTACGGACAGTCTCTGGGGCCAACGTCCTGACTTTC. Protein sequence: CASSLRTVSGANVLTF.

This chain links TRBV5-4 with TRBJ1-1; D not resolved. Trimming took 4 bases from V and 1 from J, leaving 14 bases between them. Germline V CDR1 and CDR2: SGHNT, YYREEE (reference sequence). CDR3 length equals 15 residues. The CDR3 loop reads CASSPAGSRNTEAFF. CDR3 nucleotides: TGTGCCAGCAGCCCGGCTGGGTCTCGGAACACTGAAGCTTTCTTT.

The J gene is TRBJ2-1, the V gene TRBV5-1; 8 nucleotides match TRBD2. Trimming took 4 bases from V and 4 from J; bases not matched to a gene: 10. The CDR3 sequence is 16 residues long. In germline, CDR1 is SGHRS, CDR2 YFSETQ. CDR3 amino acids: CASSPSSGLLYNEQFF. CDR3 nucleotide sequence: TGCGCCAGCAGCCCCTCTAGCGGGTTACTTTACAATGAGCAGTTCTTC.